This TCR beta chain was captured in a study of blood T cell repertoires in COVID-19. Trimming shortened V by 5 bases and J by 4 bases, and 9 bases separated the two germline ends. This CDR3 has 11 amino acids. Germline V gives CDR1 DFQATT, CDR2 SNEGSKA (reference sequence). Original analysis: Amplified reference gene primers provided the basis for estimating nucleated cell counts. Libraries were prepared by immunoSEQ multiplex PCR; TCRdb keeps only in-frame clonotypes and omits some of them. That table gives V, J and clone size, and the DNA gave D and trimming. The repertoire holds around 130,000 clones, 80% to 90% seen once, with 2% to 2.5% in the top ten. The cohort comprised adults aged 18 to 89 years residing in about two dozen US areas. Self-reported history from a screening survey and questionnaire set each donor's cohort.

Sample: PBMCs or T cells enriched from blood (not recorded which). The chain uses TRBV20-1 and TRBJ2-7, with D perhaps matching TRBD2 (6 bases). This clonotype was obtained from a man aged 40-49 years with acute COVID-19. The CDR3, as DNA: TGCAGTGCTGGGGACTTGTACGAGCAGTACTTC. Protein: CSAGDLYEQYF.